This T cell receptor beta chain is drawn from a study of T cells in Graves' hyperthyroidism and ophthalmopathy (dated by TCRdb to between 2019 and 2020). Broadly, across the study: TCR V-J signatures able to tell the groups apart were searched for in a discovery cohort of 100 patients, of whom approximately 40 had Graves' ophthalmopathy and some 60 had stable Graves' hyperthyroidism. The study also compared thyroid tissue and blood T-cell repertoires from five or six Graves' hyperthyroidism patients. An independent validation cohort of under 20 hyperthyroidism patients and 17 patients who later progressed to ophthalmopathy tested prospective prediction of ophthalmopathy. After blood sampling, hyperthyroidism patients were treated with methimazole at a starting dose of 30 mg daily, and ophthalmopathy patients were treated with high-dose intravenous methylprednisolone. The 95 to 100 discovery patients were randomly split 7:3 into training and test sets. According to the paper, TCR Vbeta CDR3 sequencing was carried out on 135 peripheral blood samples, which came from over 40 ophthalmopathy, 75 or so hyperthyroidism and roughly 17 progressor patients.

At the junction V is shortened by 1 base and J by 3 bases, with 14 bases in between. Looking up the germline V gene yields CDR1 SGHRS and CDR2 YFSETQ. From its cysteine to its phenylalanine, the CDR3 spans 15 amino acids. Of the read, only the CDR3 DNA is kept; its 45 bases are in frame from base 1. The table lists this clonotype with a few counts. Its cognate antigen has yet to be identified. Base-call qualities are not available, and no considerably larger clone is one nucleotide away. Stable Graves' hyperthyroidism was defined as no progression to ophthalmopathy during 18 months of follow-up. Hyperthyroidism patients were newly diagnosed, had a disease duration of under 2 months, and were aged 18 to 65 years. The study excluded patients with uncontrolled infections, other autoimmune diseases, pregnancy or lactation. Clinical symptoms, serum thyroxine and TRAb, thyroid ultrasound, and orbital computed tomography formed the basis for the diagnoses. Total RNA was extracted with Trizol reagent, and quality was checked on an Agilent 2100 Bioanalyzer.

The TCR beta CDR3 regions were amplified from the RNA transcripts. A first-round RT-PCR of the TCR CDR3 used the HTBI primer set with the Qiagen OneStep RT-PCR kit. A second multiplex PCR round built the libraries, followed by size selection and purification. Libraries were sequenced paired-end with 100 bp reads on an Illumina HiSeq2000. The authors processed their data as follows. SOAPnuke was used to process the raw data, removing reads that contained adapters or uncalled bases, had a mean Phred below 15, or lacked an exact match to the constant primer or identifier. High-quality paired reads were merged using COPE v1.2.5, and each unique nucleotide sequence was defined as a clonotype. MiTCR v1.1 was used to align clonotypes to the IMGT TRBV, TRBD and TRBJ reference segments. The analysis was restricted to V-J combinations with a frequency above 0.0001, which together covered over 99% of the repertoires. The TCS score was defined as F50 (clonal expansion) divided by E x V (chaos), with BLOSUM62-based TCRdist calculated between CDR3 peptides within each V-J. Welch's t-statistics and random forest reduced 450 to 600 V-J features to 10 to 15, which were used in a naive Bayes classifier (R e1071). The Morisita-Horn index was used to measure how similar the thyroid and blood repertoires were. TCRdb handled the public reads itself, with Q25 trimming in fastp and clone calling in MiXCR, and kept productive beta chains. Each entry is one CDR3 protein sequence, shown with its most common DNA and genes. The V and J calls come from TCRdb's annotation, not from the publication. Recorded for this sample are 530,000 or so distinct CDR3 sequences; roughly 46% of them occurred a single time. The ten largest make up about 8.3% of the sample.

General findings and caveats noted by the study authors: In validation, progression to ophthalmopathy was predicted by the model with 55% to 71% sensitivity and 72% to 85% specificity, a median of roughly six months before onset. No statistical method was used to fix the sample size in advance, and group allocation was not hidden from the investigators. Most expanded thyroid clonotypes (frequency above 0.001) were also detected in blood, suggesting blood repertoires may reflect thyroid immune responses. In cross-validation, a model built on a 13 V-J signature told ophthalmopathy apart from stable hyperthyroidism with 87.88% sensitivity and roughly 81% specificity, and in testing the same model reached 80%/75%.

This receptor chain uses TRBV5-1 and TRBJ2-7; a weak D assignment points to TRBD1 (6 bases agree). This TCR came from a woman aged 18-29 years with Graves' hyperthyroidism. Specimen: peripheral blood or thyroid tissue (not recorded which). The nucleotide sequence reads TGCGCCAGCAGCTTGTTATCAGGGGAGTACTACGAGCAGTACTTC. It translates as CASSLLSGEYYEQYF.